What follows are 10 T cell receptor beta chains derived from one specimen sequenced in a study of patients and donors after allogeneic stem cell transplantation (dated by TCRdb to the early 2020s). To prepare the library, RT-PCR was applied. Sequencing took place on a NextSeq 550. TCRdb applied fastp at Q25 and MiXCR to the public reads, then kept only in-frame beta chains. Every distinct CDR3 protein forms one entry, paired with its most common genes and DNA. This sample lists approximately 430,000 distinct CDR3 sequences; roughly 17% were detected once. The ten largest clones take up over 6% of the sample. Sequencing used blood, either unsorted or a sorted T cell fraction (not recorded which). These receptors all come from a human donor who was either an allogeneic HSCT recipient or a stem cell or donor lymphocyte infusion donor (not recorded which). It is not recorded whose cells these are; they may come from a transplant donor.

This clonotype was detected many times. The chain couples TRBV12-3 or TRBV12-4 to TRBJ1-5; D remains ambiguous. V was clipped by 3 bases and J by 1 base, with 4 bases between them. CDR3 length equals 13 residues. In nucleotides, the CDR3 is TGTGCCAGCAGTTTTACGAGCAATCAGCCCCAGCATTTT. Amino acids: CASSFTSNQPQHF.

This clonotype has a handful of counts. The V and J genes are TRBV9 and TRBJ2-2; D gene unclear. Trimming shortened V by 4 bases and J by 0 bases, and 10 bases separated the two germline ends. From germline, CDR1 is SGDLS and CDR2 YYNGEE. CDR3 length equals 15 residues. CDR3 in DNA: TGTGCCAGCAGCCCTCATCCCTCGAACACCGGGGAGCTGTTTTTT. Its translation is CASSPHPSNTGELFF.

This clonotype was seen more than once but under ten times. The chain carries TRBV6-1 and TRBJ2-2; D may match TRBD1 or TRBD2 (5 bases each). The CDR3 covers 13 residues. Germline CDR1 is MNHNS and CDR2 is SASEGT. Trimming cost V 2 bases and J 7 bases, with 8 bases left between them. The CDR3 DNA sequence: TGTGCCAGCAGTGAATTGGGGGTCGGGGAGCTGTTTTTT. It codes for CASSELGVGELFF.

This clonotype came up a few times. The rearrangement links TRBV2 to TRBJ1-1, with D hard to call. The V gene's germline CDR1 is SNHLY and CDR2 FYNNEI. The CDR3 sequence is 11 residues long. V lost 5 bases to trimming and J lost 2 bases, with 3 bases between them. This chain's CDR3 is CASSNNTEAFF. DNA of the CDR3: TGTGCCAGCAGTAATAACACTGAAGCTTTCTTT.

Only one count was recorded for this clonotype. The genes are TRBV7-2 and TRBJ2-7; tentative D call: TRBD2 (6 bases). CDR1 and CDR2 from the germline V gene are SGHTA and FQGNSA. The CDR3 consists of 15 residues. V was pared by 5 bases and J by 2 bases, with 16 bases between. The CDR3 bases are TGTGCCAGCAGCCCTCAAAGGGCGGGAACCTACGAGCAGTACTTC. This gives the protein CASSPQRAGTYEQYF.

CDR3 coding DNA: TGTGCCAGCAGACGGACAGGGCCCACCTATGGCTACACCTTC. Its protein product is CASRRTGPTYGYTF. V usage is TRBV12-3 or TRBV12-4 and J usage is TRBJ1-2; 8 bases are a match to TRBD1. The CDR3 has 14 amino acids. The V and J ends lost 6 bases and 4 bases, in that order; junction bases with no gene match: 7.

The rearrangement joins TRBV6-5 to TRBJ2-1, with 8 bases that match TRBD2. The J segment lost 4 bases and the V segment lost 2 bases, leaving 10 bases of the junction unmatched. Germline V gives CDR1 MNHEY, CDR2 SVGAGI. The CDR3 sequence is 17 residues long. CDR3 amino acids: CASSYARGGPLYNEQFF. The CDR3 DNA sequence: TGTGCCAGCAGTTACGCCCGGGGGGGTCCCTTATACAATGAGCAGTTCTTC.

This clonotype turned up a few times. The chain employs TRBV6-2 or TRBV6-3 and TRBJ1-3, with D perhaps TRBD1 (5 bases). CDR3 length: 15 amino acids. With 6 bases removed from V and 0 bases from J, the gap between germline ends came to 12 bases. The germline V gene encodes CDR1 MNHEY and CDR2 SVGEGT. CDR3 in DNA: TGTGCCAGCAGCGGGACGGACCACTCTGGAAACACCATATATTTT. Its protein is CASSGTDHSGNTIYF.

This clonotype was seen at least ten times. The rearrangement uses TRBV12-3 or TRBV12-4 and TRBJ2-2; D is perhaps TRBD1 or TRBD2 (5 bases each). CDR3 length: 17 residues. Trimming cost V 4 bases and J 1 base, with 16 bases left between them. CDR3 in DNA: TGTGCCAGCAGTTGGGACCCGGGGCGCGAGAACACCGGGGAGCTGTTTTTT. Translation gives CASSWDPGRENTGELFF.

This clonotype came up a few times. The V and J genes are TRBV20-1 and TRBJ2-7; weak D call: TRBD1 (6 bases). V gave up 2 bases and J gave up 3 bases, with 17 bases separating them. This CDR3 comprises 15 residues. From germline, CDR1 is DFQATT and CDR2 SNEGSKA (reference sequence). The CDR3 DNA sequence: TGCAGTGCTAGAATCCCAAGGGGCAGGGGCTACGAGCAGTACTTC. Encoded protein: CSARIPRGRGYEQYF.